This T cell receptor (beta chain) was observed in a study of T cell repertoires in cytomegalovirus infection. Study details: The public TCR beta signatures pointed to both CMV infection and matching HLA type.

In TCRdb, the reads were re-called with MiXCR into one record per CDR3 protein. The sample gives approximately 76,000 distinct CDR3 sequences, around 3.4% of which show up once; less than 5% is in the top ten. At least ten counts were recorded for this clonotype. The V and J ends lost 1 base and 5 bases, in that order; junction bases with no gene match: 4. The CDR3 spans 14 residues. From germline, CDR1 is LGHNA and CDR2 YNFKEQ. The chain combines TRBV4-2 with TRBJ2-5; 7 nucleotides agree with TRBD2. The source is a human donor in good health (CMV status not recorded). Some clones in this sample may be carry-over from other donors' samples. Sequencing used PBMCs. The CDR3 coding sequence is TGTGCCAGCAGCCAAGGACTAGCCTCGGAGACCCAGTACTTC. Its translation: CASSQGLASETQYF.